These 23 T cell receptor beta chains came from one sample sequenced in a study of shared clonotypes between healthy human individuals. Sequenced by immunoSEQ multiplex PCR; TCRdb stores in-frame clones only, minus some. The sample shows a few hundred thousand clones, 95% to 98% of them seen only once. The sequencing input was naive CD4+ T cells sorted from blood. Described subset: CD45RA+ positively selected. Source of these receptors: a woman aged 25 to 39 in good health.

This chain connects TRBV6-1 to TRBJ2-7, with 9 bases matching TRBD2. CDR3 length: 14 amino acids. With V trimmed by 7 bases and J by 2 bases, 6 bases remained unmatched. Germline-derived CDR1 and CDR2 are MNHNS and SASEGT. The CDR3 bases are TGTGCCAGCACATCTAGCGGGGTTACCTACGAGCAGTACTTC. Translating gives CASTSSGVTYEQYF.

This chain connects TRBV12-5 to TRBJ1-1; no definite D call. Germline CDR1 and CDR2: LGHNT and FRNRAP. This CDR3 has 13 amino acids. V lost 5 bases and J 6 bases, leaving 13 bases between the germline ends. CDR3 nucleotide sequence: TGTGCTAGTGGTACGAATGGGAGGGCTGAAGCTTTCTTT. Translation gives CASGTNGRAEAFF.

This CDR3 is CASSQDSVQGAPANEKLFF. CDR3 DNA: TGCGCCAGCAGCCAAGACTCGGTCCAGGGGGCGCCGGCTAATGAAAAACTGTTTTTT. This chain uses TRBV4-1 with TRBJ1-4; 8 nucleotides match TRBD1. The CDR3 has 19 amino acids. The V gene end was trimmed by 0 bases and the J gene end by 3 bases; junction bases not matched to a gene: 12. The V gene's germline CDR1 is MGHRA and CDR2 YSYEKL.

V gene TRBV7-9 combines with J gene TRBJ2-2; D not certain. The CDR3 totals 14 residues. V gave up 1 base and J gave up 2 bases, with 5 bases separating them. Germline CDR1 and CDR2: SEHNR and FQNEAQ (reference sequence). CDR3 in amino acids: CASSLVGNTGELFF. Written as DNA, the CDR3 is TGTGCCAGCAGCTTAGTCGGAAACACCGGGGAGCTGTTTTTT.

V gene TRBV11-3 combines with J gene TRBJ2-1; D gene ambiguous. The CDR3 totals 14 residues. The germline V gene has CDR1 SGHNT and CDR2 YENEEA. V dropped 2 bases and J dropped 7 bases, with 12 bases sitting between them. The DNA for the CDR3 is TGTGCCAGCAGCTTAAGAACCGGGCTTAATGAGCAGTTCTTC. This codes for CASSLRTGLNEQFF. The variable domain in full, completed from reference TRBV11-3 and TRBJ2-1, reads EAGVVQSPRYKIIEKKQPVAFWCNPISGHNTLYWYLQNLGQGPELLIRYENEEAVDDSQLPKDRFSAERLKGVDSTLKIQPAELGDSAVYLCASSLRTGLNEQFFGPGTRLTVL.

This clone was picked up one time. The V gene is TRBV5-1, the J gene TRBJ2-5, with D unresolved. Trimming took 0 bases from V and 4 from J, leaving 16 bases between them. Germline lookup yields CDR1 SGHRS and CDR2 YFSETQ. CDR3 length equals 16 residues. DNA of the CDR3: TGCGCCAGCAGCTTGGAAGTTGGCACCTCGGGAGAGACCCAGTACTTC. Its translation is CASSLEVGTSGETQYF.

The genes are TRBV2 and TRBJ2-2; D uncertain. The CDR3 spans 14 residues. CDR1 and CDR2 (germline): SNHLY, FYNNEI. V lost 5 bases and J 3 bases, leaving 10 bases between the germline ends. The CDR3 protein is CASSPLTDTGELFF. The CDR3 coding sequence is TGTGCCAGCAGTCCACTAACGGACACCGGGGAGCTGTTTTTT.

This chain uses TRBV2 with TRBJ2-2; D is ambiguous. Trimming left V 6 bases short and J 0 bases short, with 11 bases between. The CDR3 contains 15 residues. CDR1 and CDR2 from the germline V gene are SNHLY and FYNNEI. In nucleotides, the CDR3 is TGTGCCAGCAGAAGCGACCCCGCGAACACCGGGGAGCTGTTTTTT. It is translated as CASRSDPANTGELFF.

The chain employs TRBV11-1 and TRBJ2-5, with 8 bases fitting TRBD2. The junction had 8 bases not matched to a gene; V was cut back by 4 bases and J by 4 bases. The CDR3 totals 15 residues. Germline-derived CDR1 and CDR2 are SGHAT and FQDESV (reference sequence). CDR3 nucleotides: TGTGCCAGCAGCTCCGGGACTAGTAATCGAGAGACCCAGTACTTC. The encoded protein is CASSSGTSNRETQYF. Looking up the rest from reference TRBV11-1 and TRBJ2-5 gives the full variable domain: EAEVAQSPRYKITEKSQAVAFWCDPISGHATLYWYRQILGQGPELLVQFQDESVVDDSQLPKDRFSAERLKGVDSTLKIQPAELGDSAMYLCASSSGTSNRETQYFGPGTRLLVL.

This chain uses TRBV7-3 with TRBJ2-1; D unresolved. Germline loops: CDR1 SGHTA, CDR2 FQGTGA. This CDR3 region has 15 residues. Trimming took 0 bases from V and 0 from J, leaving 6 bases between them. CDR3 loop: CASSLTDLSYNEQFF. CDR3 in DNA: TGTGCCAGCAGCTTAACGGACCTCTCCTACAATGAGCAGTTCTTC.

CDR3 nucleotide sequence: TGTGCCAGTAGTACGACTTACACCTCTGGAAACACCATATATTTT. It codes for CASSTTYTSGNTIYF. The chain joins TRBV19 to TRBJ1-3; D not certain. The CDR3 covers 15 residues. The V end lost 4 bases, the J end lost 0 bases, and 10 bases lay between the germline ends. Germline V gives CDR1 LNHDA, CDR2 SQIVND (reference sequence). The full variable domain, rest sourced from reference TRBV19 and TRBJ1-3, is DGGITQSPKYLFRKEGQNVTLSCEQNLNHDAMYWYRQDPGQGLRLIYYSQIVNDFQKGDIAEGYSVSREKKESFPLTVTSAQKNPTAFYLCASSTTYTSGNTIYFGEGSWLTVV.

The V call is TRBV7-3, the J call TRBJ2-1; weak D call: TRBD2 (5 bases). The germline CDR1 and CDR2 sequences are SGHTA and FQGTGA. The CDR3 is 16 residues long. V gave up 1 base and J gave up 0 bases, with 10 bases separating them. CDR3 bases: TGTGCCAGCAGCTTAATCGCGGGTAGCTCCTACAATGAGCAGTTCTTC. This sequence encodes CASSLIAGSSYNEQFF.

This clone was seen just once. This chain uses TRBV9 with TRBJ1-2; D remains ambiguous. CDR3 size: 12 residues. Germline loops: CDR1 SGDLS, CDR2 YYNGEE. Trimming removed 10 bases from V and 0 bases from J, with 10 bases in between. CDR3: CAPTSANYGYTF. The DNA for the CDR3 is TGTGCCCCCACTTCTGCTAACTATGGCTACACCTTC.

In its sample, this clone was seen once. V and J are TRBV28 and TRBJ2-5, with 8 bases identical to TRBD2. The J call may be mistaken, given a closer DNA end match to TRBJ2-7. Germline V lookup: CDR1 MDHEN, CDR2 SYDVKM. CDR3 size: 16 residues. The CDR3 is CASSSRNSGKHYEQYF. Here the CDR3 DNA reads TGTGCCAGCAGTTCCAGAAATAGCGGGAAACACTACGAGCAGTACTTC.

The chain joins TRBV29-1 to TRBJ2-7, with D uncertain. Per germline, CDR1 SQVTM and CDR2 ANQGSEA. Trimming took 4 bases from V and 7 from J, leaving 11 bases between them. The CDR3 covers 11 residues. Here the CDR3 DNA reads TGCAGCGTTGTGATTGTGGGTGAGCAGTACTTC. It is translated as CSVVIVGEQYF.

This sequence joins TRBV27 and TRBJ2-3; 7 nucleotides line up with TRBD2. With 5 bases clipped from V and 0 bases from J, the junction kept 5 bases outside the gene matches. Per germline, CDR1 MNHEY and CDR2 SMNVEV (reference sequence). The CDR3 has 15 residues. The CDR3 loop is CASSPGGLSTDTQYF. The DNA of the CDR3 is TGTGCCAGCAGTCCGGGGGGTCTTAGCACAGATACGCAGTATTTT.

V is TRBV21-1 and J is TRBJ2-7. TRBV21-1 is annotated as a pseudogene. The CDR3 contains 15 residues. The CDR3 DNA is TGTGCCAGCAGCAAATCGACCGCTCTCTCCTACGAGCAGTACTTC. This sequence encodes CASSKSTALSYEQYF.

The rearrangement uses TRBV6-1 and TRBJ2-7; TRBD2 aligns across 10 bases. Germline trimming cut 6 bases from V and 4 bases from J; bases unmatched to any gene: 6. Germline CDR1 and CDR2: MNHNS and SASEGT. The CDR3 has 14 amino acids. The CDR3 DNA reads TGTGCCAGCAGGGTAGCGGGAGGTCTGTACGAGCAGTACTTC. Amino acids: CASRVAGGLYEQYF.

The J gene is TRBJ1-2, the V gene TRBV28; 7 bases align to TRBD1. This CDR3 spans 13 amino acids. Germline V CDR1 and CDR2: MDHEN, SYDVKM. Germline trimming cut 5 bases from V and 5 bases from J; bases unmatched to any gene: 5. The CDR3 sequence is CASSRDSLYGYTF. The DNA of the CDR3 is TGTGCCAGCAGTAGGGACAGTCTATATGGCTACACCTTC.

V usage is TRBV18 and J usage is TRBJ2-3; a weak D match, TRBD2 (7 bases). CDR3 length: 15 amino acids. The germline CDR1 and CDR2 sequences are KGHSH and LQKENI. V was pared by 2 bases and J by 4 bases, with 13 bases between. The CDR3 DNA is TGTGCCAGCTCACCAGGGGGGGGCCTCCCAGATACGCAGTATTTT. It is translated as CASSPGGGLPDTQYF. Variable domain in full (rest from reference TRBV18 and TRBJ2-3): NAGVMQNPRHLVRRRGQEARLRCSPMKGHSHVYWYRQLPEEGLKFMVYLQKENIIDESGMPKERFSAEFPKEGPSILRIQQVVRGDSAAYFCASSPGGGLPDTQYFGPGTRLTVL.

The chain links TRBV19 to TRBJ2-5, with D possibly being TRBD1 (6 bases). This CDR3 is built from 13 residues. The V end lost 5 bases, the J end lost 2 bases, and 9 bases lay between the germline ends. Germline V gene lookup returns CDR1 LNHDA and CDR2 SQIVND (reference sequence). The CDR3 sequence is CASSGGHQETQYF. DNA for the CDR3: TGTGCCAGTAGTGGGGGACATCAAGAGACCCAGTACTTC. The whole variable domain, filled in from reference TRBV19 and TRBJ2-5, reads DGGITQSPKYLFRKEGQNVTLSCEQNLNHDAMYWYRQDPGQGLRLIYYSQIVNDFQKGDIAEGYSVSREKKESFPLTVTSAQKNPTAFYLCASSGGHQETQYFGPGTRLLVL.

The chain recombines TRBV18 with TRBJ2-3, with a possible D match to TRBD2 (6 bases). The germline V gene encodes CDR1 KGHSH and CDR2 LQKENI. Trimming shortened V by 3 bases and J by 4 bases, and 14 bases separated the two germline ends. This CDR3 comprises 15 residues. The CDR3 spells CASSPPGVFPDTQYF. The DNA for the CDR3 is TGTGCCAGCTCACCTCCGGGGGTTTTCCCAGATACGCAGTATTTT.

The chain uses TRBV28 and TRBJ2-3; no definite D call. This CDR3 region has 13 residues. V lost 3 bases, J lost 0 bases, and 4 bases lay in between. Germline CDR1 reads MDHEN; CDR2 reads SYDVKM. The CDR3 here is CASSFQSTDTQYF. CDR3 coding DNA: TGTGCCAGCAGTTTCCAGAGCACAGATACGCAGTATTTT.